What follows are 21 T cell receptor beta chains derived from one specimen sequenced in a study of blood T cell repertoires in COVID-19. Libraries were prepared by immunoSEQ multiplex PCR; TCRdb keeps only in-frame clonotypes and omits some of them. The data show some 270,000 clones, with about 87% seen just once and over 3% held by the top ten. The sequenced material came from PBMCs or T cells enriched from blood (not recorded which). The origin of the receptors is a middle-aged woman who had been exposed to COVID-19.

The CDR3 DNA sequence: TGCGCCAGCAGCGGGGGGACAGGGGGCACAGATACGCAGTATTTT. Residues: CASSGGTGGTDTQYF. The chain links TRBV5-1 to TRBJ2-3; 10 bases are a match to TRBD1. This CDR3 has 15 amino acids. V was clipped by 4 bases and J by 1 base; unmatched bases: 3. Germline CDR1 reads SGHRS; CDR2 reads YFSETQ.

The chain is built from TRBV6-5 and TRBJ1-3; D gene ambiguous. Germline CDR1 is MNHEY and CDR2 is SVGAGI. V lost 4 bases, J lost 5 bases, and 15 bases lay in between. This CDR3 is built from 15 residues. CDR3 amino acids: CASSFRLSLRNTIYF. For the CDR3, the DNA is TGTGCCAGCAGTTTTCGACTGAGTCTTAGAAACACCATATATTTT.

The chain links TRBV5-5 to TRBJ1-2; D not certain. V gave up 0 bases and J gave up 4 bases, with 13 bases separating them. Germline values: CDR1 SGHKS, CDR2 YYEKEE (reference sequence). The CDR3 spans 15 residues. The CDR3 region is CASSLVVRDFYGYTF. In nucleotides, the CDR3 is TGTGCCAGCAGCTTGGTTGTGAGAGACTTCTATGGCTACACCTTC.

The chain is built from TRBV28 and TRBJ1-2; 9 positions match TRBD1. Germline V gene lookup returns CDR1 MDHEN and CDR2 SYDVKM. The CDR3 runs 15 residues. Trimming at V came to 4 bases and at J to 4 bases, leaving 7 bases not matched to a gene. In DNA, the CDR3 is TGTGCCAGCAGTTCCACAGGGGGCTATGGCTATGGCTACACCTTC. Protein sequence: CASSSTGGYGYGYTF.

The chain employs TRBV29-1 and TRBJ1-2; a possible D gene is TRBD1 (6 bases). CDR3 length equals 15 residues. V lost 4 bases and J 6 bases, leaving 21 bases between the germline ends. CDR1 SQVTM and CDR2 ANQGSEA come from the germline V gene. This CDR3 is CSVGPSRAGAHGYTF. The CDR3 DNA sequence: TGCAGCGTTGGCCCAAGCCGGGCAGGGGCTCATGGCTACACCTTC.

The chain is built from TRBV10-1 and TRBJ2-4, with D possibly being TRBD2 (5 bases). CDR1 and CDR2 (germline): WNHNN, SYGVQD (reference sequence). This CDR3 contains 10 residues. Trimming stripped 5 bases from V and 11 bases from J, with 7 bases between. The CDR3 bases are TGCGCCAGCAGTACGGGGTTTCAGTACTTC. Protein product: CASSTGFQYF.

The chain's CDR3 is CASQTGSQTEAFF. As DNA, the CDR3 is TGTGCCAGCCAGACAGGGTCGCAGACTGAAGCTTTCTTT. V is TRBV27 and J is TRBJ1-1; 7 bases agree with TRBD1. Trimming at V came to 8 bases and at J to 5 bases, leaving 8 bases not matched to a gene. Per germline, CDR1 MNHEY and CDR2 SMNVEV (reference sequence). There are 13 residues in the CDR3.

The rearrangement uses TRBV27 and TRBJ2-2; no definite D call. V was clipped by 8 bases and J by 0 bases, with 16 bases between them. CDR1 and CDR2 (germline): MNHEY, SMNVEV (reference sequence). The CDR3 contains 16 residues. The CDR3 sequence is CASGRLTPSNTGELFF. The CDR3 nucleotides read TGTGCCAGCGGCAGGCTAACACCCTCGAACACCGGGGAGCTGTTTTTT.

The chain combines TRBV3-1 (or the pseudogene TRBV3-2) with TRBJ2-1; 10 bases are a match to TRBD2. The CDR3 is 16 amino acids. Unmatched junction bases numbered 9, after V lost 0 bases and J lost 10 bases. Germline V gene data show CDR1 as LGHDT and CDR2 as YNNKEL (reference sequence). The CDR3 DNA is TGTGCCAGCAGCCAAGATACTAGCGGGGCCCAGAGGGAGCAGTTCTTC. Its protein is CASSQDTSGAQREQFF.

V usage is TRBV3-1 (or the pseudogene TRBV3-2) and J usage is TRBJ2-5; weak D call: TRBD1 (5 bases). Per germline, CDR1 LGHDT and CDR2 YNNKEL (reference sequence). Trimming took off 3 bases at V and 5 bases at J, with 13 bases between the two ends. The CDR3 spans 14 residues. CDR3 coding DNA: TGTGCCAGCAGCCACTCCTATAAGGGGGAGACCCAGTACTTC. It is translated as CASSHSYKGETQYF.

The V call is TRBV6-2 or TRBV6-3, the J call TRBJ1-2; TRBD1 matches 10 bases. With 2 bases clipped from V and 3 bases from J, the junction kept 9 bases outside the gene matches. Per the germline V gene, CDR1 is MNHEY and CDR2 is SVGEGT. The CDR3 loop spans 17 amino acids. In DNA form, the CDR3 reads TGTGCCAGCAGTTACGACCCGACAGGGGGCGCCGACTATGGCTACACCTTC. As protein: CASSYDPTGGADYGYTF.

The chain has TRBV6-6 and TRBJ1-4; no firm D call. CDR1 and CDR2 from the germline V gene are MNHNY and SVGAGI (reference sequence). This CDR3 is built from 15 residues. The V end lost 0 bases, the J end lost 6 bases, and 11 bases lay between the germline ends. The DNA for the CDR3 is TGTGCCAGCAGTTACTCGAGAGGGTATCATGAAAAACTGTTTTTT. Translating it yields CASSYSRGYHEKLFF.

V usage is TRBV6-5 and J usage is TRBJ2-1; tentative D call: TRBD1 (7 bases). The CDR3 loop spans 13 amino acids. CDR1 and CDR2 (germline): MNHEY, SVGAGI. Trimming cost V 6 bases and J 7 bases, with 13 bases left between them. The CDR3 reads CASRQQGRNEQFF. In nucleotides, the CDR3 is TGTGCCAGCAGGCAACAGGGGAGGAATGAGCAGTTCTTC.

This clone was counted once. The chain employs TRBV5-8 and TRBJ2-1; D gene unclear. The CDR3 loop spans 17 amino acids. Trimming stripped 1 base from V and 0 bases from J, with 14 bases between. The germline gives CDR1 SGHTS, CDR2 YDEGEE. CDR3 bases: TGTGCCAGCAGCTTGTTGACGGGTGTAAGCTCCTACAATGAGCAGTTCTTC. This translates into CASSLLTGVSSYNEQFF.

This sequence joins TRBV24-1 and TRBJ2-3; 11 bases are shared with TRBD2. Losses at the gene ends were 2 bases for V and 2 bases for J; bases not matched to a gene: 14. The CDR3 has 20 residues. Germline V gene data show CDR1 as KGHDR and CDR2 as SFDVKD. The CDR3 is CATSDSGLAGGRSDTDTQYF. Written as DNA, the CDR3 is TGTGCCACCAGTGATTCTGGTCTAGCGGGGGGCCGCTCTGACACAGATACGCAGTATTTT.

The chain uses TRBV13 and TRBJ1-2; D possibly corresponds to TRBD1 (5 bases). The V end lost 4 bases, the J end lost 4 bases, and 16 bases lay between the germline ends. Germline assignment: CDR1 PRHDT and CDR2 FYEKMQ (reference sequence). The CDR3 extends over 15 amino acids. CDR3 region: CASSSRTTLIYGYTF. CDR3 in DNA: TGTGCCAGCAGCTCCAGGACAACTCTGATCTATGGCTACACCTTC.

For the CDR3, the DNA is TGTGCCAGCAGCTTAACTCGGGGTCAGCCCCAGCATTTT. The encoded protein is CASSLTRGQPQHF. The rearrangement uses TRBV7-6 and TRBJ1-5; D call uncertain. Germline assignment: CDR1 SGHVS and CDR2 FNYEAQ. This CDR3 is built from 13 residues. V lost 2 bases, J lost 6 bases, and 8 bases lay in between. The complete variable domain, with remaining parts taken from reference TRBV7-6 and TRBJ1-5, reads GAGVSQSPRYKVTKRGQDVALRCDPISGHVSLYWYRQALGQGPEFLTYFNYEAQQDKSGLPNDRFSAERPEGSISTLTIQRTEQRDSAMYRCASSLTRGQPQHFGDGTRLSIL.

The count of this clone is one. The rearrangement joins TRBV28 to TRBJ1-2; D gene ambiguous. Germline V gene lookup returns CDR1 MDHEN and CDR2 SYDVKM. There are 13 residues in the CDR3. V was shortened by 6 bases and J by 4 bases, with 12 bases between the two germline ends. The CDR3 bases are TGTGCCAGCAGCCCGGAGGTGGTCTATGGCTACACCTTC. It codes for CASSPEVVYGYTF.

The gene calls are TRBV7-9 and TRBJ2-6; possibly TRBD2 for D (6 bases). Per germline, CDR1 SEHNR and CDR2 FQNEAQ (reference sequence). V was pared by 2 bases and J by 2 bases, with 16 bases between. This CDR3 contains 18 residues. The CDR3 reads CASSLPRRPGAGANVLTF. CDR3 in DNA: TGTGCCAGCAGCTTACCCCGACGCCCGGGGGCTGGGGCCAACGTCCTGACTTTC.

This clone was detected only once. The genes are TRBV27 and TRBJ1-1; possibly TRBD1 for D (6 bases). Germline V gene lookup returns CDR1 MNHEY and CDR2 SMNVEV (reference sequence). This CDR3 region has 13 residues. Deletions cut 8 bases from V and 0 bases from J, with 10 bases between. DNA of the CDR3: TGTGCCAGCCAGGGGATATTGAACACTGAAGCTTTCTTT. It yields the protein CASQGILNTEAFF.

This clone was detected a few times. The rearrangement joins TRBV2 to TRBJ1-2; tentatively, D is TRBD1 (6 bases). Trimming removed 7 bases at V and 2 bases at J, with 14 bases between. CDR3 length: 14 amino acids. Germline CDR1 SNHLY, CDR2 FYNNEI. The CDR3 sequence: CASKRRGQNYGYTF. DNA of the CDR3: TGTGCCAGCAAGAGACGCGGACAGAACTATGGCTACACCTTC.